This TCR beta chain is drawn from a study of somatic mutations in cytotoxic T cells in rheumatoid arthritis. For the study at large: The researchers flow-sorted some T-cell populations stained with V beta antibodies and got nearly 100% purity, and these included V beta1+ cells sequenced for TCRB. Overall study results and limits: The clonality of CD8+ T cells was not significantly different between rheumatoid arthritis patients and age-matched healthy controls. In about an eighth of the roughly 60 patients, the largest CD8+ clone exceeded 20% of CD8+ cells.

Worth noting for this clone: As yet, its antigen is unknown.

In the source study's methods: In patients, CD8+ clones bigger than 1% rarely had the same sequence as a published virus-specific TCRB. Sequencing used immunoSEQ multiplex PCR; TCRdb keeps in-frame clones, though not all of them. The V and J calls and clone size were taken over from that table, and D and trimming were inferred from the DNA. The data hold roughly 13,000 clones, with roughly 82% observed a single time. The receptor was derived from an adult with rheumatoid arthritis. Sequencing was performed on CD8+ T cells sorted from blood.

The CDR3 DNA sequence: TGTGCCTGGAGCCCCAGGGCCTCTGGAAACACCATATATTTT. Residues: CAWSPRASGNTIYF. The chain carries TRBV30 and TRBJ1-3, with D perhaps TRBD1 (5 bases). Germline V gives CDR1 GTSNPN, CDR2 SVGIG (reference sequence). V lost 3 bases and J 0 bases, leaving 9 bases between the germline ends. The CDR3 has 14 residues.